This T cell receptor beta chain emerged from a study of Tregs in tolerant kidney transplant recipients. The CDR3 totals 14 residues. Related graft donors supplied nonmyeloablative bone marrow transplants, and mixed chimerism was transient. Unstimulated regulatory T cells (CD4+CD25+CD127-), CD4+CD25- non-regulatory cells, CD4 and CD8 cells were FACS-sorted from thawed PBMCs. TCRdb's table, derived via immunoSEQ multiplex PCR, lists solely in-frame clones and lacks some. Counted here are 84,000 or so clones, roughly 93% occurring once; the ten biggest clones make up more than 1.5%. This rearrangement joins TRBV1 to TRBJ2-5; the tabulated D call, TRBD1, remains unverified against the DNA. TRBV1 is a pseudogene locus. Sequenced material: CD4+ T cells from blood (PBMCs), taken 12 months after the transplant. The TCR sequence derives from a human patient who received a combined kidney and bone marrow transplant. Certain T cells may be donor cells from the graft. CDR3 DNA sequence: TGCACCAGCAGCTTCGGAAACAGGGAAGAGACCCAGTACTTC. It encodes CTSSFGNREETQYF.